This TCR beta chain was identified during a study of CD8 T cells in Susac syndrome. Remarks on this clonotype: Its specificity is not known.

Study findings and constraints: It was acknowledged by the study that relatively few individuals were included in its TCR sequencing and HLA analysis.

V gave up 4 bases and J gave up 7 bases, with 12 bases separating them. CDR1 SGHDT and CDR2 YYEEEE come from the germline V gene. The CDR3 runs 13 residues. RNA totalling about 0.45 to 1 ug underwent reverse transcription with random hexamers. TCRdb reprocessed the immunoSEQ multiplex PCR reads with MiXCR, giving one entry per CDR3 protein. The data show 170,000 or so distinct CDR3 sequences, approximately 95% seen once. The V and J genes are TRBV5-6 and TRBJ2-1; D could derive from TRBD1 or TRBD2 (5 bases each). The sequenced material came from CD4+ T cells from PBMCs. The receptor's source is a human donor with multiple sclerosis. The CDR3 protein is CASSLGRVNEQFF. The CDR3 coding sequence is TGTGCCAGCAGCCTGGGACGGGTTAATGAGCAGTTCTTC.